This T cell receptor beta chain is from a study of cytomegalovirus exposure and HLA in healthy donors. Only in-frame clones appear in the TCRdb table, and some are missing; sequencing was by immunoSEQ multiplex PCR. The sample includes about 60,000 clones, approximately 96% of them seen just once. V dropped 5 bases and J dropped 4 bases, with 11 bases sitting between them. This CDR3 comprises 13 residues. Germline V gene lookup returns CDR1 SEHNR and CDR2 FQNEAQ (reference sequence). This receptor was identified in a young man in good health and CMV-seronegative. The specimen sequenced was PBMCs. This rearrangement joins TRBV7-9 to TRBJ1-2; TRBD1 is a possible D gene (6 bases). The CDR3 DNA reads as TGTGCCAGCAGCGCCAACAGGGCCTATGGCTACACCTTC. Its translation: CASSANRAYGYTF.